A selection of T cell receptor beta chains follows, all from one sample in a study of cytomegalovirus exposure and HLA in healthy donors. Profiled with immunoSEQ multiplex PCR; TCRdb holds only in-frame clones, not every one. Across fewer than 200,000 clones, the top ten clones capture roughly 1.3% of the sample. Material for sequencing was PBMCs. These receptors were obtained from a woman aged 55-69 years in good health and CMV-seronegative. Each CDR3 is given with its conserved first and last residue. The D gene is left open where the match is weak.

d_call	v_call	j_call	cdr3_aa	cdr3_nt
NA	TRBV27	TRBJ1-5	CASSSRGGNQPQHF	TGTGCCAGCAGCTCCCGAGGGGGTAATCAGCCCCAGCATTTT
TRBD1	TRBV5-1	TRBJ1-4	CASTLSRGQTNEKLFF	TGCGCCAGCACCCTTTCTCGGGGACAGACAAATGAAAAACTGTTTTTT
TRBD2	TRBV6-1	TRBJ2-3	CASSVPSGSTDTQYF	TGTGCCAGCAGTGTACCTAGCGGGAGCACAGATACGCAGTATTTT
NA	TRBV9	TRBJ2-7	CASSVERTAGEQYF	TGTGCCAGCAGCGTAGAGCGAACCGCCGGCGAGCAGTACTTC
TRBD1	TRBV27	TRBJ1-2	CASAPGQFYGYTF	TGTGCCAGCGCCCCGGGACAGTTCTATGGCTACACCTTC
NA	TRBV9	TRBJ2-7	CASRVPPTGHPGYF	TGTGCCAGCAGGGTGCCCCCTACGGGACACCCGGGGTACTTC
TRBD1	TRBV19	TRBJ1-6	CASSIGGQGDNSPLHF	TGTGCCAGTAGTATTGGGGGACAGGGAGATAATTCACCCCTCCACTTT
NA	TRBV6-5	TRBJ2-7	CASSPWEVDPYEQYF	TGTGCCAGCAGCCCCTGGGAGGTGGACCCCTACGAGCAGTACTTC
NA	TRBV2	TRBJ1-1	CASSRDTNTEAFF	TGTGCCAGCAGTAGGGACACGAACACTGAAGCTTTCTTT
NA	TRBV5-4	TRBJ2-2	CASSFRGTLTGELFF	TGTGCCAGCAGCTTTAGGGGGACCCTTACCGGGGAGCTGTTTTTT
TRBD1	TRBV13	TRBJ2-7	CASSLDRESEQYF	TGTGCCAGCAGCTTGGACAGGGAAAGCGAGCAGTACTTC
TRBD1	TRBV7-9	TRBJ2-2	CASSLFGTGPTGELFF	TGTGCCAGCAGCCTGTTCGGGACAGGGCCCACCGGGGAGCTGTTTTTT
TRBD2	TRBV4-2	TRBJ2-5	CASSQGVQRGNQETQYF	TGTGCCAGCAGCCAAGGGGTCCAGCGGGGGAACCAAGAGACCCAGTACTTC
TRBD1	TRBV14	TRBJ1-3	CASSQDQGARRNTIYF	TGTGCCAGCAGCCAAGATCAGGGGGCGCGTAGGAACACCATATATTTT
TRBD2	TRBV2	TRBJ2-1	CASTRRLAIEPTYNEQFF	TGTGCCAGCACTCGGAGACTAGCGATAGAACCAACCTACAATGAGCAGTTCTTC
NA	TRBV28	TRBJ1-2	CASSSTPGGVGPTNYGYTF	TGTGCCAGCAGTTCCACCCCCGGGGGGGTCGGGCCGACTAACTATGGCTACACCTTC
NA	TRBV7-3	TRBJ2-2	CASSLTRVSLPLANTGELFF	TGTGCCAGCAGCTTAACAAGAGTTAGTTTACCCCTCGCGAACACCGGGGAGCTGTTTTTT
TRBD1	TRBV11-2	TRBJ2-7	CASSFGQGGAGYEQYF	TGTGCCAGCAGCTTCGGACAGGGTGGCGCGGGATACGAGCAGTACTTC